This note documents a single T cell receptor (beta chain) sequence. This entry belongs to a study of OX40 agonist ivuxolimab in advanced cancers. Only in-frame clones appear in the TCRdb table, and some are missing; sequencing was by immunoSEQ multiplex PCR. The sample contains about 79,000 clones, less than 95% of which appear only once. With 2 bases removed from V and 7 bases from J, the gap between germline ends came to 14 bases. The CDR3 loop spans 15 amino acids. The germline gives CDR1 SEHNR, CDR2 FQNEAQ (reference sequence). The sequences come from CD4+ or CD8+ T cells sorted from blood, collected in a trial of the OX40 agonist ivuxolimab. The origin of this receptor is an adult with an advanced solid tumor such as melanoma, head and neck, liver or kidney cancer. V is TRBV7-9 and J is TRBJ2-2; a possible D gene is TRBD2 (5 bases). For the CDR3, the DNA is TGTGCCAGCAGCTTATTGGACCCGAGGGTCGGGGAGCTGTTTTTT. Encoded protein: CASSLLDPRVGELFF. Together with reference TRBV7-9 and TRBJ2-2, the CDR3 gives the full variable domain: DTGVSQNPRHKITKRGQNVTFRCDPISEHNRLYWYRQTLGQGPEFLTYFQNEAQLEKSRLLSDRFSAERPKGSFSTLEIQRTEQGDSAMYLCASSLLDPRVGELFFGEGSRLTVL.